Listed below are T cell receptor beta chains from one sample, sequenced in a study of radiotherapy plus CTLA-4 blockade in lung cancer. The assay was immunoSEQ multiplex PCR, and TCRdb's table has in-frame clones only and misses some. The table has roughly 80,000 clones, about 79% seen once. This specimen was peripheral blood, taken from a patient treated with radiotherapy plus ipilimumab. These receptors all come from a human donor with non-small cell lung cancer who had a partial response to radiotherapy plus ipilimumab. Some clones in this sample may be carry-over from other donors' samples. CDR3s include the opening cysteine and the closing phenylalanine or tryptophan. A D gene is named only where the DNA matches it firmly. A clone size is listed for some rows: how often the clone was seen (once, few, many), or a class if it is expanded.

>TRBJ1-4|.|TRBV18|.
TGTGCCAGCTCACTAACATCTCCCCCTAATGAAAAACTGTTTTTT
CASSLTSPPNEKLFF
>TRBJ1-6|.|TRBV6-5|.
TGTGCCAGCAAGCTTCAGGGTAATTCACCCCTCCACTTT
CASKLQGNSPLHF
>TRBJ2-3|.|TRBV27|once
TGTGCCAGCAGTTTCCCAGGAAGCACAGATACGCAGTATTTT
CASSFPGSTDTQYF
>TRBJ1-2|TRBD1|TRBV5-1|.
TGCGCCAGCAGCTCAGAACAGGGGGAAAGTGGCTACACCTTC
CASSSEQGESGYTF
>TRBJ1-5|.|TRBV6-5|.
TGTGCCAGCAGTTCCTTAGGGGCAGATCTTCCCCAGCATTTT
CASSSLGADLPQHF
>TRBJ2-5|.|TRBV6-5|few
TGTGCCAGCAGTTTTGGGGGGTTCGAGACCCAGTACTTC
CASSFGGFETQYF
>TRBJ2-2|.|TRBV7-9|.
TGTGCCAGCAGCCTTGGACTGGCCGGGGAGCTGTTTTTT
CASSLGLAGELFF
>TRBJ2-1|TRBD2|TRBV6-1|.
TGTGCCAGCAGTCCAACTAGCGGGGGGGTGGGTGAGCAGTTCTTC
CASSPTSGGVGEQFF
>TRBJ2-7|TRBD1|TRBV18|.
TGTGCCAGCTCACCAGGACAGGGGGTCGACGAGCAGTACTTC
CASSPGQGVDEQYF
>TRBJ1-5|TRBD1|TRBV4-1|.
TGCGCCAGCAGCTTGGAGGGGACAGAAGATCAGCCCCAGCATTTT
CASSLEGTEDQPQHF
>TRBJ2-5|TRBD2|TRBV16|.
TGTGCCAGCAGCCATAGGCGGACTAGCGGGGACCAAGAGACCCAGTACTTC
CASSHRRTSGDQETQYF
>TRBJ2-1|TRBD2|TRBV2|.
TGTGCCAGCAGTGAAGGGCTAGCGGGAGGGAATGAGCAGTTCTTC
CASSEGLAGGNEQFF
>TRBJ2-7|.|TRBV14|.
TGTGCCAGCAGCCAAGACTATGCCTACGAGCAGTACTTC
CASSQDYAYEQYF
>TRBJ2-5|.|TRBV6-6|.
TGTGCCAGCAGCCAAGTTAGACAGGACCAAGAGACCCAGTACTTC
CASSQVRQDQETQYF
>TRBJ1-2|.|TRBV18|.
TGTGCCAGCTCACCGCCAGGGAACTATGGCTACACCTTC
CASSPPGNYGYTF
>TRBJ1-5|TRBD1|TRBV28|.
TGTGCCAGCATCTCTACAGGGGGCCAGCCCCAGCATTTT
CASISTGGQPQHF
>TRBJ2-7|.|TRBV9|.
TGTGCCAGCAGCGCGGAGATACAGGACGGGGAGCAGTACTTC
CASSAEIQDGEQYF
>TRBJ2-2|TRBD2|TRBV5-1|.
TGCGCCAGCAGCTCGGTCTGGGTAGCGGGATCGAACACCGGGGAGCTGTTTTTT
CASSSVWVAGSNTGELFF